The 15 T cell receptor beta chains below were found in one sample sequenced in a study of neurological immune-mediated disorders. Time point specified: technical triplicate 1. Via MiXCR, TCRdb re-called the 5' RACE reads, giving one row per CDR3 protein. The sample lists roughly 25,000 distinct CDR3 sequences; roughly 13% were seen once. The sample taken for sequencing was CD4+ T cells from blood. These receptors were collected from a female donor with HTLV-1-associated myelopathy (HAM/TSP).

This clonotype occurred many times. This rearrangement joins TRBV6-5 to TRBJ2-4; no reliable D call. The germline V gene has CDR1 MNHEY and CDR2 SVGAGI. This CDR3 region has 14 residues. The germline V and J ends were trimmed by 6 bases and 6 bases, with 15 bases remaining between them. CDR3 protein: CASSQDPGVNIQYF. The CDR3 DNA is TGTGCCAGCAGCCAAGACCCGGGCGTAAACATTCAGTACTTC.

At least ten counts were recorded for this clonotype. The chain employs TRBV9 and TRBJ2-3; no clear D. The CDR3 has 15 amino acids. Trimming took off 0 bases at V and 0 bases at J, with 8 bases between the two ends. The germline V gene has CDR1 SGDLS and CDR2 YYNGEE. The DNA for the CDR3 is TGTGCCAGCAGCGTAGCGCGGTCTAGCACAGATACGCAGTATTTT. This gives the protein CASSVARSSTDTQYF.

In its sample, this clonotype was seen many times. The CDR3 spells CASSTALQGQETQYF. The DNA for the CDR3 is TGCGCCAGCAGCACTGCTTTACAGGGACAAGAGACCCAGTACTTC. The rearrangement links TRBV5-1 to TRBJ2-5; tentative D call: TRBD1 (6 bases). Trimming removed 4 bases from V and 2 bases from J, with 15 bases in between. The germline CDR1 and CDR2 sequences are SGHRS and YFSETQ. CDR3 length equals 15 residues.

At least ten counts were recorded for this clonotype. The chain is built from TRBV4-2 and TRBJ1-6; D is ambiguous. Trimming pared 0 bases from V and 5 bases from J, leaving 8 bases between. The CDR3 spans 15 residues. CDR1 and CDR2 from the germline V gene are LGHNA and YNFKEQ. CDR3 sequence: CASSQEDRDNSPLHF. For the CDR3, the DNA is TGTGCCAGCAGCCAAGAAGATCGGGATAATTCACCCCTCCACTTT.

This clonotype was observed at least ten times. As DNA, the CDR3 is TGTGCCAGCAGTCCCCGACAGGGGTACACCGGGGAGCTGTTTTTT. Protein: CASSPRQGYTGELFF. The V gene is TRBV28, the J gene TRBJ2-2; TRBD1 matches 8 bases. The germline CDR1 and CDR2 sequences are MDHEN and SYDVKM. Trimming removed 5 bases from V and 3 bases from J; junction bases left unmatched: 5. CDR3 size: 15 residues.

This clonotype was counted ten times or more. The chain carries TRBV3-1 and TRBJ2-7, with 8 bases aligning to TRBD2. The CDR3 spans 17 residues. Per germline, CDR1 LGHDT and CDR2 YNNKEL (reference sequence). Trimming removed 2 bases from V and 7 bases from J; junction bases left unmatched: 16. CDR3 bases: TGTGCCAGCAGCCAAATCCCAGCCCTAGCGGGCCCCCAGGAGCAGTACTTC. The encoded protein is CASSQIPALAGPQEQYF.

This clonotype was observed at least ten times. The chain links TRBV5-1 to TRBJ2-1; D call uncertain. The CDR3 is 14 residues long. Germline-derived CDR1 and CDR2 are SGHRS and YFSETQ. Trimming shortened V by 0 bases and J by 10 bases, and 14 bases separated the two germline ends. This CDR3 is CASSLDGTVREQFF. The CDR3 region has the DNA TGCGCCAGCAGCTTGGACGGAACGGTGCGGGAGCAGTTCTTC.

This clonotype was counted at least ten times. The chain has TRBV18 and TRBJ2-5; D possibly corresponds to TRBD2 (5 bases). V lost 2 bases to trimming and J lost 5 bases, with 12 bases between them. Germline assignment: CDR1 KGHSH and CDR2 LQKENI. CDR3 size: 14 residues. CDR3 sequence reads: CASSPTLAGETQYF. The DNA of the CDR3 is TGTGCCAGCTCACCAACCCTAGCTGGGGAGACCCAGTACTTC.

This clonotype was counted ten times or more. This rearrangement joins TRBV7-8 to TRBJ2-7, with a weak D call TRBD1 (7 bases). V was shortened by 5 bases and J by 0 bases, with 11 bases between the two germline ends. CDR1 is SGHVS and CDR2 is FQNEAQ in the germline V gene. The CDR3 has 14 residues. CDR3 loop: CASSRGTDSYEQYF. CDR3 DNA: TGTGCCAGCAGCCGGGGGACAGACTCCTACGAGCAGTACTTC.

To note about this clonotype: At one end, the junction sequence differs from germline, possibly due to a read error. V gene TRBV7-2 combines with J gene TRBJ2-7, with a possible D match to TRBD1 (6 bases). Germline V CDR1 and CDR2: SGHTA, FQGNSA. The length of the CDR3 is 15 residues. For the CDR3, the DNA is TGTGCCAACAGCCCGGGTGTTGGCAGGGGAACAGAGCAGTACTTC. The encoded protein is CANSPGVGRGTEQYF.

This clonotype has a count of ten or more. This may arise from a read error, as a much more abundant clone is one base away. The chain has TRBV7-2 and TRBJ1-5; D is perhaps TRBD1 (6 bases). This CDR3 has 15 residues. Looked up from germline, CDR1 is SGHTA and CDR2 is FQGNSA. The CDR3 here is CARSQDSNSNQPQHF. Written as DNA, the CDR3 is TGTGCCCGCAGCCAGGACAGTAATAGCAATCAGCCCCAGCATTTT.

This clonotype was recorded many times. Here the CDR3 DNA reads TGTGCCAGCAAGCGGGGGGGGAACACAGATACGCAGTATTTT. Residues: CASKRGGNTDTQYF. The J gene is TRBJ2-3, the V gene TRBV28; 10 bases line up with TRBD2. Germline assignment: CDR1 MDHEN and CDR2 SYDVKM. CDR3 length equals 14 residues. Germline trimming cut 7 bases from V and 2 bases from J; bases unmatched to any gene: 3.

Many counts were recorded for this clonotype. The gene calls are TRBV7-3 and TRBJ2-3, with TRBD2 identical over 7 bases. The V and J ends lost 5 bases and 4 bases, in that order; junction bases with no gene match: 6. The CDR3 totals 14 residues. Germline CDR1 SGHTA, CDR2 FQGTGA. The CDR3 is CASSRRAGADTQYF. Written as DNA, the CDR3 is TGTGCCAGCAGCCGGAGGGCGGGAGCAGATACGCAGTATTTT.

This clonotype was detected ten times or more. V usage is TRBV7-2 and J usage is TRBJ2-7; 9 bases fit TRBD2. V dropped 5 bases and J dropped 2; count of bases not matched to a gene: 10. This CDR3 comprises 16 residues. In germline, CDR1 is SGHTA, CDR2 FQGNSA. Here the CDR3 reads CASSISSGAPTYEQYF. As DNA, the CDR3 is TGTGCCAGCAGCATATCTAGCGGGGCCCCAACCTACGAGCAGTACTTC.

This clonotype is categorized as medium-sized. CDR3 sequence: CSASFRQETQYF. The CDR3 coding sequence is TGCAGTGCTAGTTTCCGTCAAGAGACCCAGTACTTC. The chain links TRBV20-1 to TRBJ2-5; no definite D call. Germline CDR1 and CDR2: DFQATT and SNEGSKA (reference sequence). This CDR3 spans 12 amino acids. The V end lost 3 bases, the J end lost 2 bases, and 7 bases lay between the germline ends.